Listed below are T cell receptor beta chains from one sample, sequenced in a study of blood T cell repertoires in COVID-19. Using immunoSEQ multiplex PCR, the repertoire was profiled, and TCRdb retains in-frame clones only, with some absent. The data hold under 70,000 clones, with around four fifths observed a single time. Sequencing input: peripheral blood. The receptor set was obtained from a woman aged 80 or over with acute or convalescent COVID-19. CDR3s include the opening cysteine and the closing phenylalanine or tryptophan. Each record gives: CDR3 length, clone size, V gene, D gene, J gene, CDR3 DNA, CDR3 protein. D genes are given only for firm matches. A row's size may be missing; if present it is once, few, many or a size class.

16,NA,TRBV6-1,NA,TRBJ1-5,TGTGCCAGCAGTGAACGGGGGGGGCGCGCCCAAGGGCCCCAGCATTTT,CASSERGGRAQGPQHF
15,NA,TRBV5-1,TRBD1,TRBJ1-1,TGCGCCAGCAGCCAGGGGGGACACCCGAACACTGAAGCTTTCTTT,CASSQGGHPNTEAFF
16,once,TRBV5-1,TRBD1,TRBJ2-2,TGCGCCAGCAGCTTGGGTCGGACAGGGGACACCGGGGAGCTGTTTTTT,CASSLGRTGDTGELFF
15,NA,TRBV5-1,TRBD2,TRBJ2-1,TGCGCCAGCAGCTCGCGGGGGGGCTCCTACAATGAGCAGTTCTTC,CASSSRGGSYNEQFF
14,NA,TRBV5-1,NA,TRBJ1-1,TGCGCCAGCAGCTTGGATGGGGGCCTGACTGAAGCTTTCTTT,CASSLDGGLTEAFF
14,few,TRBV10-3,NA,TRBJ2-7,TGTGCCATCAGTAGGGGGAGCCCCTCCTACGAGCAGTACTTC,CAISRGSPSYEQYF
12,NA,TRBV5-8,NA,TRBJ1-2,TGTGCCAGCAGCTTGGACTTTTCTGGCTACACCTTC,CASSLDFSGYTF
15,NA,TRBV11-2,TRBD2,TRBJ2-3,TGTGCCAGCAGCTCTAGCGGGGGGTCGACAGATACGCAGTATTTT,CASSSSGGSTDTQYF
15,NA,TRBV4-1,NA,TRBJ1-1,TGCGCCAGCAGCCAAGGTTTTTTCGGGAGGGCTGAAGCTTTCTTT,CASSQGFFGRAEAFF
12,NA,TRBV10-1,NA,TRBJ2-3,TGCGCCAGCAGTGAATACTCCGGGACGCAGTATTTT,CASSEYSGTQYF
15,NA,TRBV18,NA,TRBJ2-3,TGTGCCAGCTCACAAAACCGACAGGGCACAGATACGCAGTATTTT,CASSQNRQGTDTQYF
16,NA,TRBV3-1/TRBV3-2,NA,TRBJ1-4,TGTGCCAGCAGCCCCAGGGCGGGGGCAACTAATGAAAAACTGTTTTTT,CASSPRAGATNEKLFF
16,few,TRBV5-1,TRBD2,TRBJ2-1,TGCGCCAGCAGCTCGACTAGCGGGGGGGCGAACAATGAGCAGTTCTTC,CASSSTSGGANNEQFF
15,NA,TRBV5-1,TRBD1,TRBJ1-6,TGCGCCAGCAGCTTAAGGGGGCAGGAGAGTTCACCCCTCCACTTT,CASSLRGQESSPLHF
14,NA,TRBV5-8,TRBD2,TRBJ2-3,TGTGCCAGCAGCTTTAGCGGGGGCGCAGATACGCAGTATTTT,CASSFSGGADTQYF
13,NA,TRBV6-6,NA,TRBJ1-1,TGTGCCAGCTTTAAGGGGGAAAACACTGAAGCTTTCTTT,CASFKGENTEAFF
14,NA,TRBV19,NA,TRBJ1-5,TGTGCCAGTAGCGACGAGGCACGCAATCAGCCCCAGCATTTT,CASSDEARNQPQHF
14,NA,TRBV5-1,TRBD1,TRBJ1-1,TGCGCCAGCAGCCGACAGGGCGAGAACACTGAAGCTTTCTTT,CASSRQGENTEAFF
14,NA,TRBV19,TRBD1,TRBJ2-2,TGTGCCAGTACCACAGGGGTGGGCACCGGGGAGCTGTTTTTT,CASTTGVGTGELFF
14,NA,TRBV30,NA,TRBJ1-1,TGTGCCTGGAGTGTAGTCAGGGAACTGACTGAAGCTTTCTTT,CAWSVVRELTEAFF
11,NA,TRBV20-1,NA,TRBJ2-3,TGCAGTGCGTCATATCGGGATACGCAGTATTTT,CSASYRDTQYF
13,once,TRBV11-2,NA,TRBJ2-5,TGTGCCAGCAGCTTAGGGGACAAAGAGACCCAGTACTTC,CASSLGDKETQYF
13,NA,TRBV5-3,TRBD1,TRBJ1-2,TGTGCCAGAAGCGTACAGGGGGACTATGGCTACACCTTC,CARSVQGDYGYTF
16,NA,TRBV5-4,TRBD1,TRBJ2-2,TGTGCCAGCAGCTTACCACAGGGGACCGGGGCCGGGGAGCTGTTTTTT,CASSLPQGTGAGELFF
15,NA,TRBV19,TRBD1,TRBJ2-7,TGTGCCAGTAGTATCGCCTCGGGACAGGGATACGAGCAGTACTTC,CASSIASGQGYEQYF
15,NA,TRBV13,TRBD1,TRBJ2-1,TGTGCCAGCAGCCGGGGGCAGGGGGCGTTTGATGAGCAGTTCTTC,CASSRGQGAFDEQFF
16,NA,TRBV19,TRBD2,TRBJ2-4,TGTGCCAGTAGTATTCTAGCGGGGGGGCCCAAAAACATTCAGTACTTC,CASSILAGGPKNIQYF
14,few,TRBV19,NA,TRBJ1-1,TGTGCCAGTAGTGCGACCAGGGGCCACACTGAAGCTTTCTTT,CASSATRGHTEAFF
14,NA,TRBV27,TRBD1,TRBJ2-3,TGTGCCAGCAGTCCTACAGGGGGAGTAGATACGCAGTATTTT,CASSPTGGVDTQYF
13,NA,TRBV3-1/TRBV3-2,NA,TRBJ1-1,TGTGCCAGCAGCTCACAGGGATACACTGAAGCTTTCTTT,CASSSQGYTEAFF
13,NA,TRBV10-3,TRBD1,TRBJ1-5,TGTGCCATCAGGGGGACAGATAATCAGCCCCAGCATTTT,CAIRGTDNQPQHF
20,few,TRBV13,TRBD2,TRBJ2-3,TGTGCCAGCAGCTTAATTTTATCGACTAGCGGGGGGGCCAGGACAGATACGCAGTATTTT,CASSLILSTSGGARTDTQYF
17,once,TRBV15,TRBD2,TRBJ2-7,TGTGCCACCAGCAGAGATCGACTAGCGGGGGGTACCTACGAGCAGTACTTC,CATSRDRLAGGTYEQYF
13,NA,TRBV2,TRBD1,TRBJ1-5,TGTGCCAGCAGACGGGGACAGGATCAGCCCCAGCATTTT,CASRRGQDQPQHF
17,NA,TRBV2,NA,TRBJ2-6,TGTGCCAGCAGTCAACAGGGATCCTCCTCTGGGGCCAACGTCCTGACTTTC,CASSQQGSSSGANVLTF
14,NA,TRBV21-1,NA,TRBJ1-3,TGTGCCAGCAGTTTGGACAGCTCTGGAAACACCATATATTTT,CASSLDSSGNTIYF